This T cell receptor beta chain derives from a study of post-analysis software for immune sequencing data (dated by TCRdb to between 2014 and 2017). About the study as a whole: Disease courses on record covered relapsing-remitting, secondary progressive and progressive-relapsing multiple sclerosis, though some patients had no subtype annotation. Patient repertoires were compared against around twelve previously published healthy control repertoires from donors aged roughly 6 to 25 years. A subset of samples was prepared in parallel using single-end sample barcoding, then pooled and co-amplified after Illumina adapter ligation.

The library came from PCR. Sequencing was performed on an Illumina HiSeq 2500. To reduce PCR and sequencing biases, unique molecular identifiers were built into the TCR beta cDNA libraries. Per 1 to 10 million input T cells, 500,000 or so cDNA molecules were obtained, such that each molecule approximated one T cell. The same protocol used for the earlier healthy control dataset was applied to prepare and sequence the patient libraries. Samples belonging to the same batch were prepared together, multiplexed and sequenced on a shared HiSeq lane. In the source study's methods: MIGEC was used to process the raw barcoded reads, and molecular identifier groups with only a single read were discarded before consensus assembly and CDR3 extraction. VDJtools was used for post-analysis of the clonotype tables, with diversity normalized by down-sampling every dataset to the smallest sample size. Repertoire overlap clustering matched CDR3 amino acid but not nucleotide sequences to correct batch-related cross-sample contamination. TCRdb trimmed public reads at Q25 via fastp, called clones via MiXCR and kept in-frame beta chains. Identical CDR3 protein sequences are pooled into one entry, listed with their most common genes and DNA. The V and J calls were not made by the authors but by TCRdb's processing. The sample yields hundreds of thousands of distinct CDR3 sequences; approximately 30% were counted once. Jointly, the top ten make up roughly 0.57% of the sample.

TCR beta repertoires were profiled from peripheral blood of some 13 young patients with multiple sclerosis to demonstrate the VDJtools post-analysis software. The patients with multiple sclerosis were children and adolescents between roughly 6 and 17 years of age. The full study reports these points: The control group was slightly older than the multiple sclerosis patient group. Strong co-clustering of samples prepared in the same batch was shown by direct clustering with F measure, prompting a batch-effect correction. Significantly lower normalized Chao1 diversity was found in multiple sclerosis patients than in controls, suggesting substantial peripheral T-cell clonal expansion.

Regarding this clonotype: Its antigen is currently not known. Per-base quality was not reported, and no clone a single base away is much larger than it.

Sequenced sample: blood. This receptor was obtained from a girl between 10 and 17 years old with multiple sclerosis.

The CDR3 sequence is CASSQGSGTFNTQYF. The DNA sequence is as follows: TGCGCCAGCAGCCAAGGGAGCGGGACCTTCAATACGCAGTATTTT. The chain is assembled from TRBV4-1 and TRBJ2-3; TRBD2 aligns with 7 central bases. Spanning cysteine to phenylalanine, the CDR3 consists of 15 amino acids. CDR3 DNA only is kept here, 45 bases in frame from base 1. Trimmed from V: 1 base; trimmed from J: 7 bases; junction bases lacking a gene match: 8. CDR1 and CDR2, looked up from the germline V gene, are MGHRA and YSYEKL.